This T cell receptor beta chain was retrieved from a study of cytomegalovirus exposure and HLA in healthy donors. The PCR made use of 60 Vbeta and 13 Jbeta primers. Only in-frame clones appear in the TCRdb table, and some are missing; sequencing was by immunoSEQ multiplex PCR. The sample lists about 98,000 clones, roughly 70% occurring once. The CDR3 spans 15 residues. Trimming removed 1 base at V and 2 bases at J, with 9 bases between. Germline values: CDR1 SGHTA, CDR2 FQGNSA. This clonotype was obtained from a male donor in good health and CMV-seronegative. Sequenced input: PBMCs. This chain joins TRBV7-2 and TRBJ1-5; D is unresolved. Written as DNA, the CDR3 is TGTGCCAGCAGCTTAGGGGTAGCGGGCAATCAGCCCCAGCATTTT. Its protein product is CASSLGVAGNQPQHF.